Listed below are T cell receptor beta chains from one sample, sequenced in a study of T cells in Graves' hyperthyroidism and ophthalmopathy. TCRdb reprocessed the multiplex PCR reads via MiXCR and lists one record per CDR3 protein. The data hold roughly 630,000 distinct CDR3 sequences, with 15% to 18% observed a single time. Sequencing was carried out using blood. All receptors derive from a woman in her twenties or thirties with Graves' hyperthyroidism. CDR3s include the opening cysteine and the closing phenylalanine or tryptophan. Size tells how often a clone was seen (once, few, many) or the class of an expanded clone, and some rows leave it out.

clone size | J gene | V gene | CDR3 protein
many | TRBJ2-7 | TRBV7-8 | CASSLRRSGQGAPTLYEQYF
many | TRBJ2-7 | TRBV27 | CASSRLAHSYEQYF
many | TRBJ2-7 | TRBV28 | CASSEGTSGSFRYEQYF
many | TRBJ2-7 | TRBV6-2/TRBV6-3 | CASSYGLYEQYF
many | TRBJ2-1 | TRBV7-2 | CASSYDRTSYNEQFF
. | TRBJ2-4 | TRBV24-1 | CATSGSRGLDKNIQYF
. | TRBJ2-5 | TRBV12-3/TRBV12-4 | CASSLGRIQETQYF
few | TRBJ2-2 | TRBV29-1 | CSVGLTGPLGELFF
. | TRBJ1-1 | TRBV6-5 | CASSSPSSWGRNTEAFF
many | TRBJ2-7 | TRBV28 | CASSRTSGSIYEQYF
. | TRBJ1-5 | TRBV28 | CASSRQGPFGGSHQPQHF
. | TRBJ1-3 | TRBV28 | CASSVRGLANTIYF
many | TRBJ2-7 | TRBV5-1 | CASSDSFYEQYF
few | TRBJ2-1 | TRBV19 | CASSISEGVGNEQFF
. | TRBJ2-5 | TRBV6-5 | CASSYSITGGETQYF
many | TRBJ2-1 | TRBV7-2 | CASSLRGERGEQFF
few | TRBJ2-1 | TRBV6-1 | CASSQAGGGYNEQFF
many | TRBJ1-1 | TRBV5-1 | CASSLGLDGTEAFF
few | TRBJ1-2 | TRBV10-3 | CAIKETGTNYGYTF
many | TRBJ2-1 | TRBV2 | CASSAGTGREQFF
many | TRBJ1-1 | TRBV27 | CASSPSGWNTEAFF
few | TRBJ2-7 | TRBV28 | CASRSQGALYEQYF
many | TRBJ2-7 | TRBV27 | CASSSGAGGTYEQYF
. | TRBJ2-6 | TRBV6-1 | CASSPTGQAGVLTF
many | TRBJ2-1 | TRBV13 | CASNQREKTYNEQFF
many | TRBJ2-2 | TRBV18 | CASRDRVTGGGELFF
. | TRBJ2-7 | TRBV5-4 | CASSPRLVSYEQYF
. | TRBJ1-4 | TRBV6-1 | CASSGGTHEKLFF
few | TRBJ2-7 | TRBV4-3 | CASSQAATSGSLGEQYF
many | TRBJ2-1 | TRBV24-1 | CATSDLGGREQFF
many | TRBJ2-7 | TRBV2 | CASRTSGLEQYF
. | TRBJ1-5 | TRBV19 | CASRRPRSFRTGGPRNQPQHF
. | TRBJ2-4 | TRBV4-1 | CASSQEGGTSLAKNIQYF
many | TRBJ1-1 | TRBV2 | CATKIAVSGGTEAFF
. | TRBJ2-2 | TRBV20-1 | CSARTGEGAGELFF
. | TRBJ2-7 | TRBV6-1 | CASVRSGAYEQYF
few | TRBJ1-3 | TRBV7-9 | CASSLPGQGIFGNTIYF
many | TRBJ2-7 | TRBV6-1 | CASRGDTLDLRISEQYF
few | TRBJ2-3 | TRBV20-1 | CSASRHGANTQYF
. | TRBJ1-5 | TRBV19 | CASSTPASNQPQHF
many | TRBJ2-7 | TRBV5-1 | CASSGGPDSYEQYF